This T cell receptor (beta chain) was sequenced in a study of blood T cell repertoires in COVID-19. Study as a whole: Specimens from acute and convalescent COVID-19 originated in the United States, Italy and Spain.

Only in-frame clones appear in the TCRdb table, and some are missing; sequencing was by immunoSEQ multiplex PCR. Here the sample spans 150,000 to 200,000 clones, around four fifths being singletons. V lost 0 bases, J lost 5 bases, and 11 bases lay in between. Germline values: CDR1 MNHEY, CDR2 SMNVEV (reference sequence). This CDR3 has 15 amino acids. This clone was counted a single time. Source material: peripheral blood. The receptor was isolated from a woman aged 80 or older with acute or convalescent COVID-19. The J gene is TRBJ2-1, the V gene TRBV27; perhaps TRBD2 as D (6 bases). The CDR3 sequence: CASSLSRAGNNEQFF. The DNA for the CDR3 is TGTGCCAGCAGTTTATCTCGGGCGGGAAACAATGAGCAGTTCTTC.